This T cell receptor (beta chain) was documented in a study of monozygotic twins with inflammatory bowel disease. For each CDR3 protein, TCRdb gives one entry from its re-call of the 5' RACE reads, without DNA. Found here are approximately 110,000 distinct CDR3 sequences; the top ten clones hold 9.5% to 15%. The CDR3 length is 14 residues. The chain combines TRBV12-3 or TRBV12-4 with TRBJ2-3; TCRdb names TRBD1, which stays unverified in the absence of DNA. The sequenced sample consisted of blood. The TCR sequence derives from a human donor with ulcerative colitis or Crohn's disease, or a healthy co-twin of an affected twin (not recorded which). This chain's CDR3 is CASKFGGGRDTQYF.